The T cell receptor beta chain under discussion was sequenced for a study of blood T cell repertoires in COVID-19. Across the whole study: Acute-phase and convalescent COVID-19 samples originated in the United States, Italy and Spain. T cells, B-cell-depleted T cells, or PBMCs supplied cDNA or gDNA.

In the authors' workflow: Reference gene primer amplification gave estimated nucleated cell counts. The protocol was immunoSEQ multiplex PCR, while the TCRdb copy is restricted to in-frame clones and leaves out a portion. The DNA gave D and trimming, while V, J and clone size come from that table. The profile shows under 300,000 clones, 90% to 95% of them singletons. Adults between roughly 18 and 95 years of age took part from about two dozen US areas. This CDR3 spans 15 amino acids. Trimming cost V 6 bases and J 3 bases; bases outside gene matches: 9. CDR1 and CDR2 (germline): LGHNA, YNFKEQ. The clonotype was recovered from a human donor in a cohort exposed to, infected with or recovered from COVID-19 (not recorded which). The donor label of this sample is uncertain. The V and J genes are TRBV4-2 and TRBJ2-5, with 8 bases fitting TRBD1. Sequencing used PBMCs or T cells enriched from blood (not recorded which). CDR3 DNA sequence: TGTGCCAGCAGACGGGGACAGGTCGAGGAAGAGACCCAGTACTTC. Its translation is CASRRGQVEEETQYF.